The 17 T cell receptor beta chains below were found in one sample sequenced in a study of shared clonotypes between healthy human individuals. TCRdb's table, derived via immunoSEQ multiplex PCR, lists solely in-frame clones and lacks some. The repertoire holds 2 million or so clones, with approximately 94% as singletons. Terminally differentiated effector memory CD45RA+ cells were left out of the naive CD8 fraction, which was CD45RO-negative and positively selected for CCR7. The specimen was naive CD8+ T cells sorted from blood. Receptors were obtained from a man aged 18-30 years in good health.

This clone was counted between two and nine times. This CDR3 is also generated by other DNA sequences in the sample. The chain uses TRBV4-3 and TRBJ1-6; D not resolved. The CDR3 has 13 residues. V was clipped by 0 bases and J by 8 bases, with 5 bases between them. Germline V gene data show CDR1 as LGHNA and CDR2 as YSLEER. DNA for the CDR3: TGCGCCAGCAGCCAAGATCTTGATTCACCCCTCCACTTT. It encodes CASSQDLDSPLHF.

The chain employs TRBV5-4 and TRBJ2-2, with TRBD2 matching 9 bases. Per the germline V gene, CDR1 is SGHNT and CDR2 is YYREEE (reference sequence). V shed 4 bases, J shed 2 bases, and the junction held 3 bases outside the gene matches. The CDR3 spans 15 residues. The CDR3 DNA reads TGTGCCAGCAGCGGGGGACTAGCCAACACCGGGGAGCTGTTTTTT. Its translation: CASSGGLANTGELFF.

The V gene is TRBV27, the J gene TRBJ2-5; TRBD1 aligns across 7 bases. Germline-derived CDR1 and CDR2 are MNHEY and SMNVEV (reference sequence). The CDR3 has 14 residues. V trimming: 7 bases; J trimming: 0 bases; junction bases outside the gene matches: 5. CDR3 protein: CASKLQGNQETQYF. For the CDR3, the DNA is TGTGCCAGCAAGTTACAGGGGAACCAAGAGACCCAGTACTTC.

The V call is TRBV5-1, the J call TRBJ2-7, with D possibly being TRBD1 or TRBD2 (5 bases each). Germline-derived CDR1 and CDR2 are SGHRS and YFSETQ. The CDR3 has 18 residues. V lost 0 bases to trimming and J lost 2 bases, with 21 bases between them. The CDR3 DNA sequence: TGCGCCAGCAGCTTGGATGGGGGTCAGACAACGATAACCTACGAGCAGTACTTC. It specifies CASSLDGGQTTITYEQYF.

The V and J genes are TRBV13 and TRBJ2-7; D gene uncertain. The CDR3 has 12 residues. Germline V gene lookup returns CDR1 PRHDT and CDR2 FYEKMQ (reference sequence). With 3 bases removed from V and 6 bases from J, the gap between germline ends came to 9 bases. CDR3 region: CASSFRSGEQYF. For the CDR3, the DNA is TGTGCCAGCAGCTTTAGGTCGGGCGAGCAGTACTTC.

The chain uses TRBV7-9 and TRBJ1-3; a possible D gene is TRBD1 (5 bases). V gave up 6 bases and J gave up 0 bases, with 15 bases separating them. Germline assignment: CDR1 SEHNR and CDR2 FQNEAQ (reference sequence). The CDR3 contains 16 residues. CDR3 amino acids: CASSPVWGSSGNTIYF. The DNA of the CDR3 is TGTGCCAGCAGTCCCGTCTGGGGGAGCTCTGGAAACACCATATATTTT.

This chain joins TRBV7-9 and TRBJ1-4; a possible D gene is TRBD1 (5 bases). Germline values: CDR1 SEHNR, CDR2 FQNEAQ (reference sequence). The CDR3 is 15 amino acids. V was cut by 2 bases and J by 4 bases, with 11 bases left in between. CDR3 in amino acids: CASSLIGAGNEKLFF. In DNA form, the CDR3 reads TGTGCCAGCAGCTTAATAGGGGCGGGTAATGAAAAACTGTTTTTT.

This chain uses TRBV10-3 with TRBJ2-1; 9 bases match TRBD2. The germline CDR1 and CDR2 sequences are ENHRY and SYGVKD. Trimming removed 3 bases from V and 6 bases from J; junction bases left unmatched: 9. The CDR3 length is 16 residues. DNA for the CDR3: TGTGCCATCAGTGATCCTAGCGGGGAGGGGGTCAATGAGCAGTTCTTC. Residues: CAISDPSGEGVNEQFF.

The rearrangement joins TRBV6-5 to TRBJ1-6; 9 bases fit TRBD1. V lost 4 bases to trimming and J lost 7 bases; unmatched junction nucleotides: 8. This CDR3 spans 16 amino acids. From germline, CDR1 is MNHEY and CDR2 SVGAGI. CDR3 nucleotides: TGTGCCAGCAGTTCCGGGACAGGGTCGTTCAATTCACCCCTCCACTTT. Protein: CASSSGTGSFNSPLHF.

This clone showed up just a few times. The rearrangement uses TRBV5-1 and TRBJ1-3; D remains unclear. CDR1 SGHRS and CDR2 YFSETQ come from the germline V gene. This CDR3 has 12 amino acids. Trimming left V 0 bases short and J 5 bases short, with 3 bases between. CDR3 protein: CASSLDRNTIYF. The CDR3, as DNA: TGCGCCAGCAGCTTGGACAGAAACACCATATATTTT.

The chain joins TRBV7-8 to TRBJ2-7; 10 nucleotides agree with TRBD1. Losses at the gene ends were 1 base for V and 3 bases for J; bases not matched to a gene: 3. CDR1 and CDR2 from the germline V gene are SGHVS and FQNEAQ. CDR3 size: 15 residues. For the CDR3, the DNA is TGTGCCAGCAGCTTAGTACGGGACAGGGGCTACGAGCAGTACTTC. Its translation is CASSLVRDRGYEQYF.

V is TRBV27 and J is TRBJ2-7, with 7 bases that match TRBD2. This CDR3 is 16 amino acids long. Germline values: CDR1 MNHEY, CDR2 SMNVEV (reference sequence). V trimming: 6 bases; J trimming: 3 bases; junction bases outside the gene matches: 14. CDR3 DNA: TGTGCCAGCAGCTATGGGGGAGGGGCGCTAATCTACGAGCAGTACTTC. Its protein is CASSYGGGALIYEQYF.

Regarding this clone: The same CDR3 arises from other DNA sequences in this sample as well. This chain connects TRBV29-1 to TRBJ2-1; D call uncertain. CDR1 and CDR2 (germline): SQVTM, ANQGSEA. The CDR3 runs to 14 residues. V was clipped by 3 bases and J by 0 bases, with 9 bases between them. The CDR3 region has the DNA TGCAGCGTTGACGGCGGCAGCTCCTACAATGAGCAGTTCTTC. As protein: CSVDGGSSYNEQFF.

The chain carries TRBV5-8 and TRBJ2-1, with 8 bases aligning to TRBD1. Trimming removed 5 bases from V and 6 bases from J; junction bases left unmatched: 16. This CDR3 spans 17 amino acids. CDR1 SGHTS and CDR2 YDEGEE come from the germline V gene. The CDR3 protein is CASSTGQGVFFINEQFF. CDR3 DNA: TGTGCCAGCAGTACCGGACAGGGTGTTTTCTTTATCAATGAGCAGTTCTTC.

This clone was seen just once. The genes are TRBV4-1 and TRBJ2-1; 13 bases are shared with TRBD2. V was pared by 4 bases and J by 8 bases, with 8 bases of the junction left unmatched. The CDR3 extends over 16 amino acids. Germline V CDR1 and CDR2: MGHRA, YSYEKL. CDR3 in DNA: TGCGCCAGCAGCCCTCGTACTAGCGGGAGGGTGCATGAGCAGTTCTTC. Its protein is CASSPRTSGRVHEQFF.

Comment on this clone: Other DNA sequences within the sample encode an identical CDR3. The chain uses TRBV30 and TRBJ2-1, with 9 bases aligning to TRBD2. The CDR3 extends over 14 amino acids. CDR1 is GTSNPN and CDR2 is SVGIG in the germline V gene (reference sequence). V lost 2 bases and J lost 4; bases outside the gene matches: 3. DNA for the CDR3: TGTGCCTGGAGTTTAGCGGGAGTTTACAATGAGCAGTTCTTC. Its protein product is CAWSLAGVYNEQFF.

The chain employs TRBV6-5 and TRBJ2-3, with unresolved D. Germline values: CDR1 MNHEY, CDR2 SVGAGI. Trimming removed 0 bases at V and 0 bases at J, with 10 bases between. This CDR3 contains 16 residues. The CDR3 bases are TGTGCCAGCAGTTACTCGATCCAGACTAGCACAGATACGCAGTATTTT. Its protein is CASSYSIQTSTDTQYF.